The present T cell receptor (beta chain) was sequenced within a study of TIL therapy for anti-PD-1-resistant metastatic lung cancer. At the level of the study: A few tumors were EGFR-mutant and two were ALK-rearranged.

Notes on this clone: Its specificity is not known.

The immunoSEQ assay was v3. Sequencing was performed with immunoSEQ multiplex PCR; in TCRdb, only in-frame clones are kept and a portion is missing. The table lists under 100,000 clones, around three fifths of them singletons. With 5 bases clipped from V and 7 bases from J, the junction kept 11 bases outside the gene matches. Germline values: CDR1 SGHNT, CDR2 YYREEE (reference sequence). The CDR3 has 15 amino acids. Study-level findings and limits: Many TIL product clones were absent from baseline tumor, suggesting clonal contraction.

Noted time point: pre-treatment sample, taken before nivolumab and TIL therapy. Pleural nodules or supraclavicular lymph nodes made up most of the excised metastases sampled. Enrollment ran from October 2017 to early 2020. The sequences come from tumor tissue, collected at baseline. V is TRBV5-4 and J is TRBJ1-4; 7 bases map to TRBD1. This TCR was recovered from a person between 25 and 80 years old with non-small cell lung cancer. CDR3 nucleotide sequence: TGTGCCAGCAGAAATTCAGGGGGTGTGGCTGAAAAACTGTTTTTT. Translating gives CASRNSGGVAEKLFF. The full variable domain, in which reference TRBV5-4 and TRBJ1-4 provide the parts outside the CDR3, is ETGVTQSPTHLIKTRGQQVTLRCSSQSGHNTVSWYQQALGQGPQFIFQYYREEENGRGNFPPRFSGLQFPNYSSELNVNALELDDSALYLCASRNSGGVAEKLFFGSGTQLSVL.